This T cell receptor beta chain was documented in a study of early T cells in non-severe SARS-CoV-2 infection. MiXCR, run by TCRdb on the 5' RACE reads, gives a single entry per CDR3 protein. The data hold more than 85,000 distinct CDR3 sequences, with under 15% observed a single time. This clonotype came up a few times. Trimming removed 2 bases from V and 2 bases from J; junction bases left unmatched: 2. The germline CDR1 and CDR2 sequences are LGHDT and YNNKEL (reference sequence). This CDR3 is built from 15 residues. The TCR sequence derives from an adult who was a healthcare worker with PCR-confirmed SARS-CoV-2 infection or an uninfected control (not recorded which). V usage is TRBV3-1 and J usage is TRBJ1-5; 8 positions match TRBD1. Sequencing was performed on whole blood. The CDR3 DNA reads TGTGCCAGCAGCCAAACGGGACAGGGCAATCAGCCCCAGCATTTT. It translates to CASSQTGQGNQPQHF. The full variable domain, with the rest looked up from reference TRBV3-1 and TRBJ1-5, is DTAVSQTPKYLVTQMGNDKSIKCEQNLGHDTMYWYKQDSKKFLKIMFSYNNKELIINETVPNRFSPKSPDKAHLNLHINSLELGDSAVYFCASSQTGQGNQPQHFGDGTRLSIL.